The 26 T cell receptor beta chains below come from one sample, sequenced in a study of cytotoxic CD8 clonotypes in ibrutinib-treated CLL. Some clones are missing from TCRdb's copy, which holds only in-frame ones; the method was immunoSEQ multiplex PCR. The profile shows hundreds of thousands of clones, about 75% of them singletons. Sequencing used PBMCs, obtained after 12 months of ibrutinib treatment. The receptors were sampled from a human donor with chronic lymphocytic leukemia.

This clone was found a few times. This chain links TRBV7-7 with TRBJ1-5; the D is unclear. The CDR3 is 15 amino acids. The ends were cut back, 0 bases at V and 4 bases at J, with 10 bases in the middle. CDR1 and CDR2 from the germline V gene are SSHAT and FNYEAQ (reference sequence). The CDR3 nucleotides are TGTGCCAGCAGCTTAGCGCAGACGGGGAATCAGCCCCAGCATTTT. Its protein is CASSLAQTGNQPQHF.

The rearrangement links TRBV30 to TRBJ2-1; D is perhaps TRBD1 (7 bases). Germline CDR1 and CDR2: GTSNPN and SVGIG (reference sequence). The CDR3 is made up of 13 amino acids. V was pared by 5 bases and J by 6 bases, with 14 bases between. CDR3 amino acids: CAWAQGGLNEQFF. The CDR3 DNA sequence: TGTGCCTGGGCTCAGGGGGGCCTCAATGAGCAGTTCTTC.

The genes are TRBV19 and TRBJ2-7; possibly TRBD1 for D (5 bases). The V gene lost 3 bases and the J gene lost 1 base, with 10 bases spanning the gap. Germline CDR1 and CDR2: LNHDA and SQIVND (reference sequence). The CDR3 spans 14 residues. CDR3 DNA sequence: TGTGCCAGTAGTATGAGGACATCTTCCTACGAGCAGTACTTC. This sequence encodes CASSMRTSSYEQYF.

The rearrangement uses TRBV4-2 and TRBJ2-7; D might be TRBD2 (5 bases). Germline CDR1 and CDR2: LGHNA and YNFKEQ. The V end lost 3 bases, the J end lost 4 bases, and 16 bases lay between the germline ends. CDR3 size: 15 residues. The CDR3 bases are TGTGCCAGCAGCCAGGAGTTTCCGGGGATTTACGAGCAGTACTTC. Amino acid sequence: CASSQEFPGIYEQYF.

This clone was observed at least ten times. The rearrangement links TRBV4-1 to TRBJ1-5; D gene ambiguous. The CDR3 covers 16 residues. Trimming shortened V by 1 base and J by 0 bases, and 10 bases separated the two germline ends. The V gene's germline CDR1 is MGHRA and CDR2 YSYEKL. The CDR3 here is CASSQGGGNSNQPQHF. CDR3 DNA sequence: TGCGCCAGCAGCCAAGGAGGAGGGAATAGCAATCAGCCCCAGCATTTT.

The chain links TRBV4-1 to TRBJ2-1; D is unresolved. This CDR3 is built from 19 residues. Trimming cost V 4 bases and J 0 bases, with 22 bases left between them. In germline, CDR1 is MGHRA, CDR2 YSYEKL. CDR3 amino acids: CASSLSRATLPSSYNEQFF. The DNA for the CDR3 is TGCGCCAGCAGCCTATCAAGGGCTACTCTTCCAAGCTCCTACAATGAGCAGTTCTTC.

V and J are TRBV4-1 and TRBJ1-2; 7 bases align to TRBD1. Germline V gene sequence: CDR1 MGHRA, CDR2 YSYEKL. The junction had 5 bases not matched to a gene; V was cut back by 0 bases and J by 4 bases. This CDR3 has 15 residues. Written as DNA, the CDR3 is TGCGCCAGCAGCCAAGACCAGGGGGATTTCTATGGCTACACCTTC. Amino acid sequence: CASSQDQGDFYGYTF.

This chain uses TRBV7-2 with TRBJ2-7; 13 nucleotides agree with TRBD2. V trimming: 6 bases; J trimming: 6 bases; junction bases outside the gene matches: 5. The CDR3 totals 14 residues. From germline, CDR1 is SGHTA and CDR2 FQGNSA. The CDR3 bases are TGTGCCAGCAGGGGACTAGCGGGGTCGGTCGAGCAGTACTTC. Encoded protein: CASRGLAGSVEQYF.

The chain carries TRBV6-6 and TRBJ1-1; TRBD1 matches 8 bases. Per germline, CDR1 MNHNY and CDR2 SVGAGI (reference sequence). Trimming took 6 bases from V and 10 from J; bases not matched to a gene: 10. This CDR3 is 13 amino acids long. The CDR3 loop is CASRPDRDLGAFF. The CDR3 DNA follows: TGTGCCAGCAGACCGGACAGGGACTTAGGAGCTTTCTTT.

Regarding this clone: Other DNA sequences of this sample code for an identical CDR3. The chain joins TRBV30 to TRBJ1-1; D unresolved. CDR1 GTSNPN and CDR2 SVGIG come from the germline V gene (reference sequence). V lost 3 bases and J lost 1, with 3 bases in between. The CDR3 runs to 11 residues. The CDR3: CAWRSNTEAFF. The DNA of the CDR3 is TGTGCCTGGAGATCGAACACTGAAGCTTTCTTT.

The chain is built from TRBV29-1 and TRBJ2-3; 11 bases agree with TRBD1. Germline trimming cut 4 bases from V and 4 bases from J; bases unmatched to any gene: 16. The germline gives CDR1 SQVTM, CDR2 ANQGSEA. The CDR3 spans 18 residues. The CDR3 loop reads CSVVLLVTGTGGSDTQYF. The CDR3 DNA is TGCAGCGTTGTATTGTTGGTGACCGGGACAGGGGGGTCAGATACGCAGTATTTT.

The rearrangement joins TRBV5-6 to TRBJ1-2; D gene uncertain. The CDR3 spans 12 residues. V gave up 6 bases and J gave up 1 base, with 7 bases separating them. Germline lookup yields CDR1 SGHDT and CDR2 YYEEEE. This chain's CDR3 is CASTGSNYGYTF. The CDR3, as DNA: TGTGCCAGCACCGGCAGTAACTATGGCTACACCTTC.

The chain uses TRBV30 and TRBJ1-2; a possible D gene is TRBD1 (5 bases). The germline V gene encodes CDR1 GTSNPN and CDR2 SVGIG (reference sequence). CDR3 size: 11 residues. With 5 bases removed from V and 6 bases from J, the gap between germline ends came to 10 bases. The CDR3 sequence: CAWAGTNGYTF. In DNA form, the CDR3 reads TGTGCCTGGGCCGGGACCAATGGCTACACCTTC.

The chain is built from TRBV15 and TRBJ2-4; D ambiguous. CDR3 length: 15 residues. The germline V and J ends were trimmed by 0 bases and 5 bases, with 11 bases remaining between them. Germline V gene data show CDR1 as LNHNV and CDR2 as YYDKDF (reference sequence). CDR3 coding DNA: TGTGCCACCAGCAGAGAAGCACGGACCCAAAACATTCAGTACTTC. Translation gives CATSREARTQNIQYF.

This clone has just a few counts. For the CDR3, the DNA is TGTGCCAGCTCAGCACAGGGCCGTGTTGATGGCTACACCTTC. Its protein is CASSAQGRVDGYTF. V usage is TRBV18 and J usage is TRBJ1-2; tentatively, D is TRBD1 (6 bases). This CDR3 spans 14 amino acids. The germline CDR1 and CDR2 sequences are KGHSH and LQKENI. V gave up 5 bases and J gave up 6 bases, with 16 bases separating them.

The V gene is TRBV5-1, the J gene TRBJ2-2; TRBD2 is a possible D gene (7 bases). The CDR3 runs 16 residues. Trimming pared 0 bases from V and 3 bases from J, leaving 12 bases between. Germline loops: CDR1 SGHRS, CDR2 YFSETQ. The CDR3 region is CASSLGGGYYTGELFF. Here the CDR3 DNA reads TGCGCCAGCAGCTTGGGCGGGGGCTACTACACCGGGGAGCTGTTTTTT.

The rearrangement links TRBV7-2 to TRBJ2-7, with no clear D. The CDR3 has 14 amino acids. V dropped 0 bases and J dropped 5 bases, with 11 bases sitting between them. The germline V gene has CDR1 SGHTA and CDR2 FQGNSA. For the CDR3, the DNA is TGTGCCAGCAGCTTAGCACCCCCTGTGGACGAGCAGTACTTC. This codes for CASSLAPPVDEQYF.

Notes on this clone: This sample includes further DNA sequences coding for the same CDR3. This chain connects TRBV29-1 to TRBJ1-5; unclear D gene. There are 12 residues in the CDR3. Trimming stripped 6 bases from V and 2 bases from J, with 8 bases between. Germline V lookup: CDR1 SQVTM, CDR2 ANQGSEA. CDR3 sequence reads: CSVAEGNQPQHF. The CDR3 DNA reads TGCAGCGTAGCCGAGGGCAATCAGCCCCAGCATTTT.

V usage is TRBV29-1 and J usage is TRBJ1-2; a weak D match, TRBD1 (5 bases). CDR1 and CDR2 from the germline V gene are SQVTM and ANQGSEA. This CDR3 has 13 amino acids. Trimming cost V 8 bases and J 2 bases, with 15 bases left between them. This CDR3 is CSTRQPTNYGYTF. In nucleotides, the CDR3 is TGCAGCACCCGACAGCCGACCAACTATGGCTACACCTTC.

This chain joins TRBV11-2 and TRBJ1-5; unclear D gene. Germline V gives CDR1 SGHAT, CDR2 FQNNGV. V was trimmed by 3 bases and J by 6 bases, leaving 9 bases between them. The CDR3 runs to 13 residues. The CDR3 here is CASSLNSGQPQHF. Here the CDR3 DNA reads TGTGCCAGCAGCTTGAACAGTGGTCAGCCCCAGCATTTT. Supplemented by reference TRBV11-2 and TRBJ1-5, the full variable domain reads EAGVAQSPRYKIIEKRQSVAFWCNPISGHATLYWYQQILGQGPKLLIQFQNNGVVDDSQLPKDRFSAERLKGVDSTLKIQPAKLEDSAVYLCASSLNSGQPQHFGDGTRLSIL.

V usage is TRBV4-1 and J usage is TRBJ2-7, with 10 bases that match TRBD1. CDR1 is MGHRA, CDR2 YSYEKL, per germline. J gave up 2 bases and V 3 bases, and 4 bases lay outside the gene matches. The CDR3 is made up of 15 amino acids. Here the CDR3 reads CASSHPGTGAYEQYF. For the CDR3, the DNA is TGCGCCAGCAGCCATCCCGGGACAGGGGCCTACGAGCAGTACTTC.

The rearrangement joins TRBV7-9 to TRBJ1-6; a possible D gene is TRBD1 (5 bases). Germline CDR1 is SEHNR and CDR2 is FQNEAQ (reference sequence). V was shortened by 5 bases and J by 8 bases, with 13 bases between the two germline ends. The CDR3 contains 14 residues. CDR3 sequence (DNA): TGTGCCAGCAGCCTTTTGATGGGGGATTCACCCCTCCACTTT. Its translation is CASSLLMGDSPLHF.

The genes are TRBV6-5 and TRBJ1-3; 8 bases are a match to TRBD1. This CDR3 comprises 15 residues. J lost 0 bases, V lost 5 bases, and 3 bases had no gene match. Per germline, CDR1 MNHEY and CDR2 SVGAGI. This CDR3 reads CASSGDRFSGNTIYF. The CDR3 DNA reads TGTGCCAGCAGTGGGGACAGGTTCTCTGGAAACACCATATATTTT.

The chain is built from TRBV5-1 and TRBJ1-4; D not certain. V was cut by 0 bases and J by 2 bases, with 11 bases left in between. The length of the CDR3 is 16 residues. Germline V gene sequence: CDR1 SGHRS, CDR2 YFSETQ. Here the CDR3 reads CASSLVRQTTNEKLFF. The CDR3 coding sequence is TGCGCCAGCAGCTTGGTACGGCAGACTACTAATGAAAAACTGTTTTTT.

The V and J genes are TRBV27 and TRBJ1-2; TRBD1 might be the D (6 bases). Trimming removed 1 base from V and 4 bases from J, with 19 bases in between. The CDR3 consists of 17 residues. Germline V gene lookup returns CDR1 MNHEY and CDR2 SMNVEV (reference sequence). The CDR3 reads CASSLFAGGASGYGYTF. The DNA for the CDR3 is TGTGCCAGCAGTTTATTCGCCGGGGGCGCTTCGGGCTATGGCTACACCTTC.

This clone was counted only a few times. The chain has TRBV25-1 and TRBJ1-3, with TRBD1 as a possible D gene (5 bases). The V gene lost 7 bases and the J gene lost 2 bases, with 9 bases spanning the gap. Germline CDR1 reads MGHDK; CDR2 reads SYGVNS. This CDR3 is 13 amino acids long. CDR3 loop: CASMRGAGNTIYF. In DNA, the CDR3 is TGTGCCAGCATGCGGGGGGCTGGAAACACCATATATTTT. The whole variable domain, filled in from reference TRBV25-1 and TRBJ1-3, reads EADIYQTPRYLVIGTGKKITLECSQTMGHDKMYWYQQDPGMELHLIHYSYGVNSTEKGDLSSESTVSRIRTEHFPLTLESARPSHTSQYLCASMRGAGNTIYFGEGSWLTVV.